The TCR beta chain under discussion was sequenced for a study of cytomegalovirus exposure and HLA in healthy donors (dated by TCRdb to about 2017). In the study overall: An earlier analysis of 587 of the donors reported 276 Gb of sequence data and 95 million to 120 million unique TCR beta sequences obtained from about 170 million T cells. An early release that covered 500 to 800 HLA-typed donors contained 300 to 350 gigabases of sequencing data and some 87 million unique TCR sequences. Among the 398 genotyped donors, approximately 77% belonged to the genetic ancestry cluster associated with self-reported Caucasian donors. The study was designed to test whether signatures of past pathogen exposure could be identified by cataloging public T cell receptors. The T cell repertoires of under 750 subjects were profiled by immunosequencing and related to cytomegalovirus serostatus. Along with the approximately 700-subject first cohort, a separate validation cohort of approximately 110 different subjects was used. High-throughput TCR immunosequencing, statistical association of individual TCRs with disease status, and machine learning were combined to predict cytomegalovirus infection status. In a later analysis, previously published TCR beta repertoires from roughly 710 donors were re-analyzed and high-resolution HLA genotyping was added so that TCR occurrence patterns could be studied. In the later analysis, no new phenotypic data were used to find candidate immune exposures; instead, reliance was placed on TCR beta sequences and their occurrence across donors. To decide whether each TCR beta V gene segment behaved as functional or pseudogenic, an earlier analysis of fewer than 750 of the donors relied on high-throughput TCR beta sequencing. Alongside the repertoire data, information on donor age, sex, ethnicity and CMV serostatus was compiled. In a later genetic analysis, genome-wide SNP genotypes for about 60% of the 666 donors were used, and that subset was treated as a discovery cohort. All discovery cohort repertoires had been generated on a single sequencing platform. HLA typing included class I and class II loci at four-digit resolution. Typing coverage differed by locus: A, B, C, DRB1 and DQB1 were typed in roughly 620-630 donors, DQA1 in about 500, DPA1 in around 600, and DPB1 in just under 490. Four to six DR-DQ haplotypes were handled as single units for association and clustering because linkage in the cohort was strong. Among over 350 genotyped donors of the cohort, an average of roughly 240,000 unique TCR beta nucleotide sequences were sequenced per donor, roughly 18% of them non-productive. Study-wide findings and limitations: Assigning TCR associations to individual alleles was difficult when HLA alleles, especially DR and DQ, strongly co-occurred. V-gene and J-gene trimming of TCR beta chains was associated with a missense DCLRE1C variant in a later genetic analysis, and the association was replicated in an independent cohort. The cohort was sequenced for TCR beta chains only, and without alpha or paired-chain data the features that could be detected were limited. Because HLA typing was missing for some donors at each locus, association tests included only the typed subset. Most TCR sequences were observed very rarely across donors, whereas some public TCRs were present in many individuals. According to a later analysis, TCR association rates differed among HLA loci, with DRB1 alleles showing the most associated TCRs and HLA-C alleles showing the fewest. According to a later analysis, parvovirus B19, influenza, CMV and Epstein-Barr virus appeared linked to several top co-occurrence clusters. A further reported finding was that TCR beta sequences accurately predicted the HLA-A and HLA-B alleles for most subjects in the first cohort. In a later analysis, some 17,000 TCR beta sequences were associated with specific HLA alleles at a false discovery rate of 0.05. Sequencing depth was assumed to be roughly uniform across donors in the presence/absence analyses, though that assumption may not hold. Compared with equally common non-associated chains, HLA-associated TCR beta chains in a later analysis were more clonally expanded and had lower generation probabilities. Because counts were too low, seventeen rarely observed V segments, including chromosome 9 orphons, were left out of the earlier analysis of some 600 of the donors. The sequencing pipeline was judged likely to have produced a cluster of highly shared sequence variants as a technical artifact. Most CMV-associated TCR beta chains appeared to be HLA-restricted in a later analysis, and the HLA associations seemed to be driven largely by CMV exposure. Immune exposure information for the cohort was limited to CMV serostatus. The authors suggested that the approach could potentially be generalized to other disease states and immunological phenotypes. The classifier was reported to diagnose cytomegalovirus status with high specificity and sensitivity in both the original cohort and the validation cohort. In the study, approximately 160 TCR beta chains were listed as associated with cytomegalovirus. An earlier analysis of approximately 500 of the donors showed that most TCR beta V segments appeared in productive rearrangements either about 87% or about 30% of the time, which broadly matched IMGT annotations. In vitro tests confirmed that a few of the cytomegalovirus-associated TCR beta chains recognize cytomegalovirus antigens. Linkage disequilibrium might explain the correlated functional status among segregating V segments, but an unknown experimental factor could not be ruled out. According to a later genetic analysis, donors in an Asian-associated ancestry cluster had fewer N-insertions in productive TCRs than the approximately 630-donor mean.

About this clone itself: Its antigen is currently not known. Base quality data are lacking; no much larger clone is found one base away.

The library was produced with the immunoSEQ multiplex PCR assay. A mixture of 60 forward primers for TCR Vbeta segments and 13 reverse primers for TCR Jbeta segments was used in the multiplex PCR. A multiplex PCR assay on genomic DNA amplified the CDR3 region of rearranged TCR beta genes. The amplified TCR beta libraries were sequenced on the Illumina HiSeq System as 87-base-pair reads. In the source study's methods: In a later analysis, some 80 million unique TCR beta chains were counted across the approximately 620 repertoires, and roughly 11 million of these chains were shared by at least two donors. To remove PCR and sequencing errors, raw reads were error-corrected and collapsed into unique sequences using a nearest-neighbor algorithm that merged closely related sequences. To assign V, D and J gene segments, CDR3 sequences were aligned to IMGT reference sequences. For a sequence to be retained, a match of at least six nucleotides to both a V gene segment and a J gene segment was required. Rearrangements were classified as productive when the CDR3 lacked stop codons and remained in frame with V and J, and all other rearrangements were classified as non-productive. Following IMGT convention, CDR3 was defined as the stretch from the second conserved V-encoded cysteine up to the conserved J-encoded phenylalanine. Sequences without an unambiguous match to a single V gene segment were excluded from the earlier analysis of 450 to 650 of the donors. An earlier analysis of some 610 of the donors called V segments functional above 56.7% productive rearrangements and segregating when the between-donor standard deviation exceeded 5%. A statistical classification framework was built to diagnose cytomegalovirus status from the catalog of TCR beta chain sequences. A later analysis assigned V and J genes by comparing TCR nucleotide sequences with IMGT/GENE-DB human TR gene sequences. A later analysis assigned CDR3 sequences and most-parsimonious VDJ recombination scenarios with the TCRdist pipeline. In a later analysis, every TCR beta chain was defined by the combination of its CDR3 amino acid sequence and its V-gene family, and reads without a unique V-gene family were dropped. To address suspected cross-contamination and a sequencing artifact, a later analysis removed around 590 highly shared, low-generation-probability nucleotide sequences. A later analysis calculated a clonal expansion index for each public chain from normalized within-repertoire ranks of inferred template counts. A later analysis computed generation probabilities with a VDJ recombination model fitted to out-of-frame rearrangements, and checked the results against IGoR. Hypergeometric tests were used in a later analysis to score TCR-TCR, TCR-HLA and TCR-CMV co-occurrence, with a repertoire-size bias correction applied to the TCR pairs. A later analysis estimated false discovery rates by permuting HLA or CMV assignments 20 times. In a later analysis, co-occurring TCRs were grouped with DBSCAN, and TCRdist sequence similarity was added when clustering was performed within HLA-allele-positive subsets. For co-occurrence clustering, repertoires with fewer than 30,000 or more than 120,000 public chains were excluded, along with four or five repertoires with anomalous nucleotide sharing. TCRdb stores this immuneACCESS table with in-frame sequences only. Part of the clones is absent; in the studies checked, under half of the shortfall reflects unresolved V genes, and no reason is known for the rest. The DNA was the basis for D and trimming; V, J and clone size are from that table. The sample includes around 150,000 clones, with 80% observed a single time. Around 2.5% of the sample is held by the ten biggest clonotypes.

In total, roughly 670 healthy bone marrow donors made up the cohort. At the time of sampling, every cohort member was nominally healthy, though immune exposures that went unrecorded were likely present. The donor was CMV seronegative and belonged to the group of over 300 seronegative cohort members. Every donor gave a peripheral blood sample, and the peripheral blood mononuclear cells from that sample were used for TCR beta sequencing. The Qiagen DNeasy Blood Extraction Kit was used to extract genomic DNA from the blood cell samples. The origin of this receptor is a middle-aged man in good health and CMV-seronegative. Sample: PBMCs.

DNA sequence: TGTGCCAGCAGCTTAGAGTGGGACAGTTCCTACGAGCAGTACTTC. Its protein product is CASSLEWDSSYEQYF. The V and J segments used are TRBV7-8 and TRBJ2-7; 7 junctional bases match TRBD1. Inclusive of the bounding cysteine and phenylalanine, the CDR3 is 15 residues long. Left in the record is the CDR3 DNA by itself, 45 bases read in frame from the first base. Clipping removes 1 base from V and 1 base from J, with 4 as the unmatched junction base count. The germline V gene specifies SGHVS as CDR1 and FQNEAQ as CDR2.